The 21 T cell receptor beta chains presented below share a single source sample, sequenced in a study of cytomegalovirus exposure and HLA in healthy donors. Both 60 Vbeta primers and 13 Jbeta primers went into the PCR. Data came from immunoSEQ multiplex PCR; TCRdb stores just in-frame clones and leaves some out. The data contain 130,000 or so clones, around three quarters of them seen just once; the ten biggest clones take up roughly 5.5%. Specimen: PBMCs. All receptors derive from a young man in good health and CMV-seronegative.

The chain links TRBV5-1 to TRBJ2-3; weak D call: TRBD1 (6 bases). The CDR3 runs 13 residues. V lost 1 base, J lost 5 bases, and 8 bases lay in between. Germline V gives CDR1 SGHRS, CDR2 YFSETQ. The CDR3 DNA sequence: TGCGCCAGCAGCTTGAACAGGGTAGATACGCAGTATTTT. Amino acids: CASSLNRVDTQYF.

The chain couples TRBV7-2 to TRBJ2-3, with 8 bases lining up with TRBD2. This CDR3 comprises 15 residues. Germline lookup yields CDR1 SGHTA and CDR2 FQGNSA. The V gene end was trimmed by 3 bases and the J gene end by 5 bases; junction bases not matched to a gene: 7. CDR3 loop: CASSFGSLAGDTQYF. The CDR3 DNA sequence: TGTGCCAGCAGCTTTGGGAGTCTAGCGGGAGATACGCAGTATTTT.

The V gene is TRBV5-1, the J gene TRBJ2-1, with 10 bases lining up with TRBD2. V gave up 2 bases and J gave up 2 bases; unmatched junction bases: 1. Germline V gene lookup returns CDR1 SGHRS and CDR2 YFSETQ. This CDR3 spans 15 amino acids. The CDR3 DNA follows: TGCGCCAGCAGCTTAACTAGCGGGACCTACAATGAGCAGTTCTTC. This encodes CASSLTSGTYNEQFF.

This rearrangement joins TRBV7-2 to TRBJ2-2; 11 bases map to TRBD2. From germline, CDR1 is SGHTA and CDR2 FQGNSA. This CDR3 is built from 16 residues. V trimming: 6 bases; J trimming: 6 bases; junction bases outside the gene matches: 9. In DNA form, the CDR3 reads TGTGCCAGCAGTCGTACTAGCGGGAGAGTGTCCGGGGAGCTGTTTTTT. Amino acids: CASSRTSGRVSGELFF.

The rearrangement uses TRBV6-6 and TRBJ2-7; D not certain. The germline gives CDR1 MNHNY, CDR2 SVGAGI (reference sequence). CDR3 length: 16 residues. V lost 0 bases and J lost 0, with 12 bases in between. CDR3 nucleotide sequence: TGTGCCAGCAGTTACTCGAAATCGGGTAGCTCCTACGAGCAGTACTTC. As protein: CASSYSKSGSSYEQYF.

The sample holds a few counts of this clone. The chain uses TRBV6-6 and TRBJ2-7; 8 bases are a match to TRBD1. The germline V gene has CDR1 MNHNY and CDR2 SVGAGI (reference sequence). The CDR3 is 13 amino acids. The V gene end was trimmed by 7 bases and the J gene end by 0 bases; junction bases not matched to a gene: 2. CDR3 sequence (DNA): TGTGCCAGCATGGACAGGGCCTCCTACGAGCAGTACTTC. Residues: CASMDRASYEQYF.

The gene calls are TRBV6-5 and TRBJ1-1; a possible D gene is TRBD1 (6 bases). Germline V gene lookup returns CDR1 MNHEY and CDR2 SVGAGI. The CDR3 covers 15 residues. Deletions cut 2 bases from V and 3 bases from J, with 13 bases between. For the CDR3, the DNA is TGTGCCAGCAGTTACAACAGGGTAAAGGACACTGAAGCTTTCTTT. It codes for CASSYNRVKDTEAFF.

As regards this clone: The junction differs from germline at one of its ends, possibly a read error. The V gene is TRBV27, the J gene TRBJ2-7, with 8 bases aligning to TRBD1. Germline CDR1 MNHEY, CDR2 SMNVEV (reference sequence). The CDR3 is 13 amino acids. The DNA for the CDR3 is TGTGCCAGCAATTTACGACAGGGGCACGAGCAGTACTTC. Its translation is CASNLRQGHEQYF.

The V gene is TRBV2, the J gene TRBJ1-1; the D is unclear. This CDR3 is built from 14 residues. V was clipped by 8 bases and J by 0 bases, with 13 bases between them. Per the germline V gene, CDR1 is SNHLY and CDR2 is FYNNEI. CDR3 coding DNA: TGTGCCAGCTTGTCAGAAATCATGAACACTGAAGCTTTCTTT. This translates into CASLSEIMNTEAFF.

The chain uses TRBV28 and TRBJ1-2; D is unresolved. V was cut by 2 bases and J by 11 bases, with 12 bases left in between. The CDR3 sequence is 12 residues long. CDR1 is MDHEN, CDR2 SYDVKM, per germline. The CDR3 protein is CASSLADLRYTF. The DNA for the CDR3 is TGTGCCAGCAGTTTAGCGGATTTGAGGTACACCTTC.

The CDR3 sequence is CASSDGYQETQYF. CDR3 DNA: TGTGCCAGCAGTGACGGGTACCAAGAGACCCAGTACTTC. The chain employs TRBV2 and TRBJ2-5; D gene unclear. CDR1 and CDR2 (germline): SNHLY, FYNNEI. Trimming left V 3 bases short and J 0 bases short, with 5 bases between. This CDR3 has 13 residues.

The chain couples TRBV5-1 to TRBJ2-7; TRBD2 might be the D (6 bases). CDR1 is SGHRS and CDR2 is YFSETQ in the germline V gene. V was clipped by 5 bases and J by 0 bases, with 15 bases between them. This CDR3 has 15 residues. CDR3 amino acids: CASRLDLGSSYEQYF. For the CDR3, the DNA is TGCGCCAGCAGGTTAGATCTCGGGAGCTCCTACGAGCAGTACTTC. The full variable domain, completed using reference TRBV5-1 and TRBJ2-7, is KAGVTQTPRYLIKTRGQQVTLSCSPISGHRSVSWYQQTPGQGLQFLFEYFSETQRNKGNFPGRFSGRQFSNSRSEMNVSTLELGDSALYLCASRLDLGSSYEQYFGPGTRLTVT.

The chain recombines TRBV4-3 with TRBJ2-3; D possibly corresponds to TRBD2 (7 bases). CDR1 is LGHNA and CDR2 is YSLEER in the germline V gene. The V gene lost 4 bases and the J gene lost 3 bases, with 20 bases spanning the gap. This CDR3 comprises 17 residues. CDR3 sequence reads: CASSLGRGALGTDTQYF. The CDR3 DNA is TGCGCCAGCAGCCTTGGGAGGGGGGCCCTCGGTACAGATACGCAGTATTTT.

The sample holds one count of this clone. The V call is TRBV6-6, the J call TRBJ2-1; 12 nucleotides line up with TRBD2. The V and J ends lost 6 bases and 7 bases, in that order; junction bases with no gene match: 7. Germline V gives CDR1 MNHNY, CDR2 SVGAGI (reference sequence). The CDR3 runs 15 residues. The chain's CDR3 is CASSQLAGGYNEQFF. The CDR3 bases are TGTGCCAGCAGCCAGCTAGCGGGAGGGTATAATGAGCAGTTCTTC.

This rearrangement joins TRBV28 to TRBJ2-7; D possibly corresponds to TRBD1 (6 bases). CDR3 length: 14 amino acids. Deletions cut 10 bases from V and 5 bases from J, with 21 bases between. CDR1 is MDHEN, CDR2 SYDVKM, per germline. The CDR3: CATIDQGSGNEQYF. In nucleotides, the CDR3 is TGTGCCACCATAGATCAGGGGTCGGGGAACGAGCAGTACTTC.

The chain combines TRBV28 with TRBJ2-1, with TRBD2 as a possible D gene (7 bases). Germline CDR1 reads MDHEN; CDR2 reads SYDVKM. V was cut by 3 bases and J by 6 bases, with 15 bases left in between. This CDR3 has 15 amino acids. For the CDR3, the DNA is TGTGCCAGCAGTTTCGGAGGCGGGGGCAGCAATGAGCAGTTCTTC. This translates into CASSFGGGGSNEQFF.

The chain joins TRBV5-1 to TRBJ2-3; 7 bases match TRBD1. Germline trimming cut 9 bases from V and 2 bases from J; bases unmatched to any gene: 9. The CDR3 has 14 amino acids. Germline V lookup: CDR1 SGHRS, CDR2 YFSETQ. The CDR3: CATRAGQDTDTQYF. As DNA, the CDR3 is TGCGCCACCCGAGCCGGACAGGACACAGATACGCAGTATTTT.

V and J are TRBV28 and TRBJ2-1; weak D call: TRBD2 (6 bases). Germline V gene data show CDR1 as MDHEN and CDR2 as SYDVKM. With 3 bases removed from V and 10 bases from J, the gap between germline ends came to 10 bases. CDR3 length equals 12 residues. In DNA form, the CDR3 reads TGTGCCAGCAGTTTGTGGGGAGGAGAGCAGTTCTTC. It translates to CASSLWGGEQFF.

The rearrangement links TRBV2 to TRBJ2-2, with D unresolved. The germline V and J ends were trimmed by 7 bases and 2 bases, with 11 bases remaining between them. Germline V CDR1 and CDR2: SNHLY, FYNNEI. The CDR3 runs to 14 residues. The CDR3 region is CASIQVLNTGELFF. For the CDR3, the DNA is TGTGCCAGCATTCAGGTTCTTAACACCGGGGAGCTGTTTTTT.

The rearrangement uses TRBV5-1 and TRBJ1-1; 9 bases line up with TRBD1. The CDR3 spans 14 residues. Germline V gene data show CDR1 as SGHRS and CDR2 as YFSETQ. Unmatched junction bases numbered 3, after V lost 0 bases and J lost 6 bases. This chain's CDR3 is CASSLEDRGPEAFF. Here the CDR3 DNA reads TGCGCCAGCAGCTTGGAGGACAGGGGACCTGAAGCTTTCTTT.

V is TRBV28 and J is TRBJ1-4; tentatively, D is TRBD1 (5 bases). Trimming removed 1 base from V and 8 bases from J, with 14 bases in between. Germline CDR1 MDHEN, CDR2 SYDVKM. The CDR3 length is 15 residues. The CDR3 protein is CASSLSPYQGEKLFF. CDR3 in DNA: TGTGCCAGCAGTTTATCCCCCTACCAGGGAGAAAAACTGTTTTTT.